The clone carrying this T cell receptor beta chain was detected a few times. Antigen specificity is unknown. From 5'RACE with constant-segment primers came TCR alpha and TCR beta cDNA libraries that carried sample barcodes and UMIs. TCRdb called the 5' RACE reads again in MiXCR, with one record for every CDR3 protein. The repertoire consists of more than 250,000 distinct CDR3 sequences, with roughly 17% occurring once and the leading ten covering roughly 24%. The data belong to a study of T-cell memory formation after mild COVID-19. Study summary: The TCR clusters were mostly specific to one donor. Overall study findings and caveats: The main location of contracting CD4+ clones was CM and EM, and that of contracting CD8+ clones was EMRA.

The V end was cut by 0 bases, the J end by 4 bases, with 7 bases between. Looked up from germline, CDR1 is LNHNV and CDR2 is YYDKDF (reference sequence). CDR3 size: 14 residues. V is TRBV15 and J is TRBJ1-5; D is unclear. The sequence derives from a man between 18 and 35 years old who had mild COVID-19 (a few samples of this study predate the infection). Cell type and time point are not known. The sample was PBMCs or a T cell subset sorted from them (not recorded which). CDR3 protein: CATSRETGNQPQHF. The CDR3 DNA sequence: TGTGCCACCAGCAGAGAAACGGGGAATCAGCCCCAGCATTTT.